The clone carrying this T cell receptor beta chain was detected many times. This sample stems from a study of identical twins. Unique molecular identifiers were present on the cDNA, which also gained a universal primer site by template switching. From the 5' RACE reads, TCRdb called clonotypes with MiXCR, one entry per CDR3 protein. The sample gives some 1,600,000 distinct CDR3 sequences, 32% of which show up once; 0.25% to 0.3% is in the top ten. This CDR3 has 15 residues. CDR1 and CDR2 from the germline V gene are MNHEY and SMNVEV (reference sequence). Unmatched junction bases numbered 6, after V lost 6 bases and J lost 2 bases.

Sequencing used cord blood. V gene TRBV27 combines with J gene TRBJ1-5, with TRBD1 identical over 8 bases. This receptor was identified in a newborn girl in good health. CDR3 region: CASSLSTGGNQPQHF. The CDR3 DNA reads as TGTGCCAGCAGCCTTTCGACAGGGGGCAATCAGCCCCAGCATTTT.